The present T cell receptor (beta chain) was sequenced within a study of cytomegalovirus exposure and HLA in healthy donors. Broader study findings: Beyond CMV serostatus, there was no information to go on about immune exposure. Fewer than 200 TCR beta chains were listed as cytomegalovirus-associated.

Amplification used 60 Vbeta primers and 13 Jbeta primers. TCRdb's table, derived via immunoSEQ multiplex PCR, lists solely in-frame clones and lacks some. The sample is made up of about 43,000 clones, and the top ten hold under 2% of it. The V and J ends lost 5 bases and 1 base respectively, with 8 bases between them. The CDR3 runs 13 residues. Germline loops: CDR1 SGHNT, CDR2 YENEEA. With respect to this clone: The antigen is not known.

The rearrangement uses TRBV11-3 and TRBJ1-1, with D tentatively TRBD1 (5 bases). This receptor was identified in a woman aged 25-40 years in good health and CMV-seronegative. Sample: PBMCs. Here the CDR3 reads CASSVTENTEAFF. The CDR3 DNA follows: TGTGCCAGCAGCGTGACAGAGAACACTGAAGCTTTCTTT. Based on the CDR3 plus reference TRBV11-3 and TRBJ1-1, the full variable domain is EAGVVQSPRYKIIEKKQPVAFWCNPISGHNTLYWYLQNLGQGPELLIRYENEEAVDDSQLPKDRFSAERLKGVDSTLKIQPAELGDSAVYLCASSVTENTEAFFGQGTRLTVV.